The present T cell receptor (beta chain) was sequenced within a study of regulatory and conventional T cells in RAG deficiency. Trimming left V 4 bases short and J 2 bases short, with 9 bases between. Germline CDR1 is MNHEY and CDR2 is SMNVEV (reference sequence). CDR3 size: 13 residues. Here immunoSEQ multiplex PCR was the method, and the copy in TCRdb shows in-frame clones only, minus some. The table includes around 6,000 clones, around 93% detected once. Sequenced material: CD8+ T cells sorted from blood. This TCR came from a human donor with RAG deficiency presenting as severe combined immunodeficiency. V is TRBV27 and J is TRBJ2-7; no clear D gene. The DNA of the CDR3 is TGTGCCAGCAGTTACGCTTCTACCTACGAGCAGTACTTC. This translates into CASSYASTYEQYF.